These 31 T cell receptor beta chains came from one sample sequenced in a study of blood T cells in healthy people across ages. It was with a sample-barcoded 5' primer and a J-beta primer mix that a second PCR of about 6 to 12 cycles was run. MiXCR, run by TCRdb on the 5' RACE reads, gives a single entry per CDR3 protein. The sample records about 1.5 million distinct CDR3 sequences, approximately 43% being singletons. What was sequenced was blood. Every receptor here comes from a woman aged 18-29 years in good health.

This clonotype has just a few counts. V is TRBV6-5 and J is TRBJ1-5; D call uncertain. V was shortened by 6 bases and J by 0 bases, with 9 bases between the two germline ends. The germline V gene has CDR1 MNHEY and CDR2 SVGAGI. The CDR3 has 14 amino acids. CDR3 sequence reads: CASRATGSNQPQHF. The DNA of the CDR3 is TGTGCCAGCAGGGCGACGGGTAGCAATCAGCCCCAGCATTTT.

V usage is TRBV3-1 and J usage is TRBJ2-5, with D perhaps TRBD2 (6 bases). Germline loops: CDR1 LGHDT, CDR2 YNNKEL (reference sequence). The ends were cut back, 0 bases at V and 1 base at J, with 9 bases in the middle. The CDR3 has 15 amino acids. Here the CDR3 reads CASSQERELQETQYF. The DNA for the CDR3 is TGTGCCAGCAGCCAAGAGCGGGAACTCCAAGAGACCCAGTACTTC.

This clonotype was detected only a few times. The V gene is TRBV29-1, the J gene TRBJ1-2; perhaps TRBD1 as D (5 bases). Germline-derived CDR1 and CDR2 are SQVTM and ANQGSEA. The V end was cut by 4 bases, the J end by 7 bases, with 13 bases between. The CDR3 spans 12 residues. CDR3 DNA: TGCAGCGTTGTAGGCAGGGCTTCTGGCTACACCTTC. Amino acid sequence: CSVVGRASGYTF.

The table lists this clonotype with a few counts. The CDR3 nucleotides read TGTGCCAGTAGACGATCAGGATTTTACAATGAGCAGTTCTTC. Protein sequence: CASRRSGFYNEQFF. This chain links TRBV19 with TRBJ2-1, with D uncertain. Germline V gene lookup returns CDR1 LNHDA and CDR2 SQIVND (reference sequence). The CDR3 length is 14 residues. V was clipped by 6 bases and J by 4 bases, with 13 bases between them. The entire variable domain, with the rest obtained from reference TRBV19 and TRBJ2-1, is as follows: DGGITQSPKYLFRKEGQNVTLSCEQNLNHDAMYWYRQDPGQGLRLIYYSQIVNDFQKGDIAEGYSVSREKKESFPLTVTSAQKNPTAFYLCASRRSGFYNEQFFGPGTRLTVL.

The chain joins TRBV12-3 or TRBV12-4 to TRBJ2-1, with D possibly being TRBD1 or TRBD2 (5 bases each). The CDR3 length is 12 residues. The V end lost 11 bases, the J end lost 10 bases, and 18 bases lay between the germline ends. DNA for the CDR3: TGTGCCGGCACCGAGGACGGGGCGGAGCAGTTCTTC. Translation: CAGTEDGAEQFF.

The rearrangement links TRBV7-9 to TRBJ2-1; no clear D gene. The CDR3 has 16 residues. Deletions cut 1 base from V and 3 bases from J, with 13 bases between. Germline CDR1 SEHNR, CDR2 FQNEAQ (reference sequence). The CDR3 DNA is TGTGCCAGCAGCTTAGAGGGCCCGGTATTCTACAATGAGCAGTTCTTC. Encoded protein: CASSLEGPVFYNEQFF.

V is TRBV7-9 and J is TRBJ2-5, with D perhaps matching TRBD2 (7 bases). Germline V gene data show CDR1 as SEHNR and CDR2 as FQNEAQ (reference sequence). The CDR3 contains 19 residues. Between the trimmed V and J ends, which lost 5 bases and 2 bases, there was a span of 27 bases. DNA for the CDR3: TGTGCCAGCAGCGCACGGGGGTTCCGGGGGGCCAATCTTCAAGAGACCCAGTACTTC. Its protein is CASSARGFRGANLQETQYF.

This clonotype was recorded a few times. The V and J genes are TRBV4-1 and TRBJ2-7; D may correspond to TRBD1 or TRBD2 (5 bases each). The CDR3 covers 17 residues. Germline V gene lookup returns CDR1 MGHRA and CDR2 YSYEKL. V was shortened by 3 bases and J by 0 bases, with 18 bases between the two germline ends. CDR3 in amino acids: CASSHNWGPTISYEQYF. CDR3 nucleotide sequence: TGCGCCAGCAGCCACAACTGGGGACCGACTATCTCCTACGAGCAGTACTTC.

This clonotype came up a few times. The rearrangement joins TRBV7-8 to TRBJ2-3, with 10 bases matching TRBD1. The CDR3 covers 17 residues. Germline V CDR1 and CDR2: SGHVS, FQNEAQ. The V gene end was trimmed by 6 bases and the J gene end by 4 bases; junction bases not matched to a gene: 13. The CDR3 is CASSQRPGTGAPDTQYF. The DNA of the CDR3 is TGTGCCAGCAGTCAACGGCCCGGGACAGGGGCCCCAGATACGCAGTATTTT.

This chain connects TRBV29-1 to TRBJ2-1, with D perhaps matching TRBD2 (6 bases). Looked up from germline, CDR1 is SQVTM and CDR2 is ANQGSEA. Trimming took 4 bases from V and 5 from J, leaving 18 bases between them. The CDR3 spans 15 residues. The CDR3 nucleotides are TGCAGCGTTGCGCGGGGTTTAGTGGTCGACAATGAGCAGTTCTTC. It encodes CSVARGLVVDNEQFF.

This chain joins TRBV20-1 and TRBJ2-3, with 9 bases that match TRBD2. This CDR3 spans 15 amino acids. CDR1 and CDR2 from the germline V gene are DFQATT and SNEGSKA (reference sequence). With 5 bases clipped from V and 5 bases from J, the junction kept 11 bases outside the gene matches. This CDR3 reads CSALAGPSVLDTQYF. For the CDR3, the DNA is TGCAGTGCTCTAGCGGGACCCTCAGTTTTAGATACGCAGTATTTT.

This clonotype was observed many times. V usage is TRBV9 and J usage is TRBJ2-7; 7 nucleotides align to TRBD1. This CDR3 is 16 amino acids long. J lost 0 bases, V lost 5 bases, and 11 bases had no gene match. The germline CDR1 and CDR2 sequences are SGDLS and YYNGEE. Written as DNA, the CDR3 is TGTGCCAGCAGTCTGACAGGGACCTTTTCCTCCTACGAGCAGTACTTC. This gives the protein CASSLTGTFSSYEQYF.

The sample holds one count of this clonotype. The chain employs TRBV7-9 and TRBJ2-3, with 7 bases identical to TRBD2. The V gene's germline CDR1 is SEHNR and CDR2 FQNEAQ (reference sequence). V lost 4 bases to trimming and J lost 5 bases; unmatched junction nucleotides: 12. This CDR3 is 16 amino acids long. CDR3 DNA: TGTGCCAGCAGCTCCAGCGGGCGGGAGCTGGGAGATACGCAGTATTTT. It encodes CASSSSGRELGDTQYF.

This clonotype occurred a few times. This rearrangement joins TRBV29-1 to TRBJ1-5; D might be TRBD1 (5 bases). Between the trimmed V and J ends, which lost 4 bases and 6 bases, there was a span of 13 bases. The CDR3 has 13 residues. CDR1 is SQVTM, CDR2 ANQGSEA, per germline. CDR3 sequence reads: CSVGAGRAQPQHF. The CDR3 bases are TGCAGCGTTGGAGCAGGGAGGGCTCAGCCCCAGCATTTT.

This clonotype showed up just a few times. V and J are TRBV2 and TRBJ1-2, with a weak D call TRBD1 (5 bases). The V end was cut by 6 bases, the J end by 5 bases, with 19 bases between. CDR3 length equals 15 residues. CDR1 SNHLY and CDR2 FYNNEI come from the germline V gene. The CDR3 nucleotides are TGTGCCAGCAGAGAGAGGGGTCGGGGTGGTTATGGCTACACCTTC. This encodes CASRERGRGGYGYTF.

This clonotype has more than one count but fewer than ten. CDR3 region: CASSFHRAEPYEQYF. CDR3 coding DNA: TGCGCCAGCAGCTTTCATCGGGCGGAACCCTACGAGCAGTACTTC. This chain uses TRBV4-1 with TRBJ2-7; unclear D gene. CDR1 and CDR2 (germline): MGHRA, YSYEKL. The CDR3 spans 15 residues. V was cut by 5 bases and J by 2 bases, with 16 bases left in between.

V is TRBV7-9 and J is TRBJ1-1; D perhaps matches TRBD1 (5 bases). The germline V gene encodes CDR1 SEHNR and CDR2 FQNEAQ (reference sequence). Trimming cost V 5 bases and J 3 bases, with 22 bases left between them. The CDR3 length is 17 residues. The DNA of the CDR3 is TGTGCCAGCAGCCAAACCGGGGATGGGGGATTCTACACTGAAGCTTTCTTT. Translating gives CASSQTGDGGFYTEAFF.

The CDR3 protein is CATSSRVTGELFF. CDR3 in DNA: TGTGCCACCAGTAGCAGGGTCACCGGGGAGCTGTTTTTT. The rearrangement joins TRBV24-1 to TRBJ2-2; a possible D gene is TRBD1 (5 bases). This CDR3 spans 13 amino acids. Trimming shortened V by 6 bases and J by 4 bases, and 8 bases separated the two germline ends. CDR1 is KGHDR and CDR2 is SFDVKD in the germline V gene.

This clonotype has just a few counts. V gene TRBV6-1 combines with J gene TRBJ2-7, with D tentatively TRBD1 (6 bases). Germline V gene lookup returns CDR1 MNHNS and CDR2 SASEGT. CDR3 length equals 17 residues. Trimming left V 6 bases short and J 7 bases short, with 28 bases between. The DNA of the CDR3 is TGTGCCAGCAGGCGAACAGGGTCATCCCTCTCCTACAATGAGCAGTACTTC. Its translation: CASRRTGSSLSYNEQYF.

The chain joins TRBV9 to TRBJ2-1, with D possibly matching TRBD2 (6 bases). The V end was cut by 3 bases, the J end by 9 bases, with 10 bases between. This CDR3 region has 12 residues. From germline, CDR1 is SGDLS and CDR2 YYNGEE. The CDR3 DNA reads as TGTGCCAGCAGCGGAGGACTACCTGAGCAGTTCTTC. This translates into CASSGGLPEQFF. Full variable domain (missing parts from reference TRBV9 and TRBJ2-1): DSGVTQTPKHLITATGQRVTLRCSPRSGDLSVYWYQQSLDQGLQFLIQYYNGEERAKGNILERFSAQQFPDLHSELNLSSLELGDSALYFCASSGGLPEQFFGPGTRLTVL.

This clonotype was detected only a few times. V gene TRBV7-2 combines with J gene TRBJ2-4, with D tentatively TRBD1 or TRBD2 (6 bases each). This CDR3 comprises 15 residues. Germline-derived CDR1 and CDR2 are SGHTA and FQGNSA. Trimming shortened V by 7 bases and J by 3 bases, and 16 bases separated the two germline ends. The CDR3 sequence is CASKRGGHGKNIQYF. The CDR3, as DNA: TGTGCCAGCAAAAGAGGGGGGCACGGCAAAAACATTCAGTACTTC.

Many counts were recorded for this clonotype. The genes are TRBV2 and TRBJ2-7; D is unresolved. The V and J ends lost 2 bases and 2 bases respectively, with 7 bases between them. CDR1 and CDR2 (germline): SNHLY, FYNNEI. CDR3 length: 13 amino acids. The CDR3 region is CASSESGTYEQYF. CDR3 in DNA: TGTGCCAGCAGTGAATCCGGCACCTACGAGCAGTACTTC.

J is TRBJ1-2 and V is TRBV6-5, with 7 bases aligning to TRBD1. The V gene end was trimmed by 7 bases and the J gene end by 6 bases; junction bases not matched to a gene: 8. CDR1 and CDR2 from the germline V gene are MNHEY and SVGAGI. The CDR3 contains 13 residues. This CDR3 reads CASTETGVDGYTF. Here the CDR3 DNA reads TGTGCCAGCACCGAAACAGGGGTAGATGGCTACACCTTC.

The CDR3 region has the DNA TGTGCCAGCAGCCAAGATGCGGGAGTAAAGGGCAATGAGCAGTACTTC. Translating gives CASSQDAGVKGNEQYF. The chain joins TRBV3-1 to TRBJ2-1; 7 bases map to TRBD2. With the DNA end fitting TRBJ2-7 better, the J assignment may be wrong. The germline V gene encodes CDR1 LGHDT and CDR2 YNNKEL (reference sequence). The CDR3 runs 16 residues.

This clonotype has only a few counts. This chain's CDR3 is CASSQIQENYGYTF. Here the CDR3 DNA reads TGCGCCAGCAGCCAAATCCAGGAAAACTATGGCTACACCTTC. The chain employs TRBV4-1 and TRBJ1-2; no definite D call. The V gene lost 2 bases and the J gene lost 2 bases, with 9 bases spanning the gap. CDR1 MGHRA and CDR2 YSYEKL come from the germline V gene. This CDR3 comprises 14 residues.

The chain combines TRBV4-1 with TRBJ1-5; D may be TRBD1 (6 bases). The CDR3 runs to 15 residues. The V end lost 2 bases, the J end lost 5 bases, and 13 bases lay between the germline ends. Germline V CDR1 and CDR2: MGHRA, YSYEKL. The CDR3 reads CASSQRGQSHQPQHF. As DNA, the CDR3 is TGCGCCAGCAGCCAACGGGGACAAAGCCATCAGCCCCAGCATTTT.

The chain is built from TRBV4-1 and TRBJ1-5; D possibly corresponds to TRBD1 (5 bases). Trimming left V 0 bases short and J 7 bases short, with 10 bases between. Germline V gene lookup returns CDR1 MGHRA and CDR2 YSYEKL. CDR3 length: 14 residues. CDR3 in amino acids: CASSQETVRQPQHF. The DNA for the CDR3 is TGCGCCAGCAGCCAAGAGACAGTTAGGCAGCCCCAGCATTTT.

This clonotype was observed at least ten times. This rearrangement joins TRBV28 to TRBJ1-2; D is unclear. The germline V and J ends were trimmed by 2 bases and 3 bases, with 1 base remaining between them. The CDR3 extends over 11 amino acids. The germline V gene has CDR1 MDHEN and CDR2 SYDVKM. The CDR3 here is CASSLHYGYTF. CDR3 DNA: TGTGCCAGCAGTTTACACTATGGCTACACCTTC.

This chain links TRBV3-1 with TRBJ2-1, with D tentatively TRBD2 (5 bases). Gene TRBJ2-7 matches the end of the DNA better, so the J call may be wrong. CDR3 length equals 13 residues. In germline, CDR1 is LGHDT, CDR2 YNNKEL (reference sequence). As DNA, the CDR3 is TGTGCCAGCAGCCAGGAGGTCTACAATGAGCAGTACTTC. Its translation is CASSQEVYNEQYF.

This clonotype was seen ten or more times. The chain recombines TRBV5-1 with TRBJ1-1; D might be TRBD1 (6 bases). The CDR3 covers 15 residues. The V gene's germline CDR1 is SGHRS and CDR2 YFSETQ. V was clipped by 4 bases and J by 5 bases, with 18 bases between them. The CDR3 loop is CASSHSRTVRTEAFF. CDR3 bases: TGCGCCAGCAGCCACTCTAGGACAGTAAGGACTGAAGCTTTCTTT. Full variable domain (missing parts from reference TRBV5-1 and TRBJ1-1): KAGVTQTPRYLIKTRGQQVTLSCSPISGHRSVSWYQQTPGQGLQFLFEYFSETQRNKGNFPGRFSGRQFSNSRSEMNVSTLELGDSALYLCASSHSRTVRTEAFFGQGTRLTVV.

The gene calls are TRBV14 and TRBJ2-7; no firm D call. The germline V gene encodes CDR1 SGHDN and CDR2 FVKESK. Trimming shortened V by 5 bases and J by 2 bases, and 10 bases separated the two germline ends. The CDR3 length is 13 residues. CDR3 loop: CASSAVLAYEQYF. The DNA for the CDR3 is TGTGCCAGCAGCGCGGTTCTGGCCTACGAGCAGTACTTC.